This passage covers 31 T cell receptor beta chains from one sample sequenced in a study of T cells after yellow fever vaccination (dated by TCRdb to between 2018 and 2021). Library preparation was by 5' RACE. Sequencing was performed on an Illumina HiSeq 2500. In-frame beta chains were kept once TCRdb had trimmed the public reads at Q25 with fastp and called clones with MiXCR. CDR3 protein duplicates are merged, each entry listing the most common genes and DNA. The sample has around 600,000 distinct CDR3 sequences on record, 10% to 15% of them singletons. The ten largest clones represent about 15% of the sample. This specimen's treatment or condition label, interpreted: live attenuated yellow fever vaccine strain. Sequencing used PBMCs, obtained on the day of the yellow fever booster vaccination. The receptors derive from a man in his thirties or forties who received the YFV17D yellow fever vaccine.

The gene calls are TRBV20-1 and TRBJ1-1; TRBD1 matches at 7 bases. The CDR3 covers 16 residues. Germline V CDR1 and CDR2: DFQATT, SNEGSKA (reference sequence). Trimming removed 0 bases from V and 5 bases from J; junction bases left unmatched: 12. Here the CDR3 reads CSARDPRGRRETEAFF. The CDR3 nucleotides read TGCAGTGCTAGAGATCCTAGGGGGCGCAGGGAAACTGAAGCTTTCTTT.

This clonotype was counted ten times or more. This CDR3 is CASSQGADTQYF. In DNA, the CDR3 is TGTGCCAGCAGCCAGGGTGCAGATACGCAGTATTTT. The J gene is TRBJ2-3, the V gene TRBV4-2; D gene ambiguous. The CDR3 extends over 12 amino acids. The germline gives CDR1 LGHNA, CDR2 YNFKEQ. Trimming took 3 bases from V and 4 from J, leaving 5 bases between them.

J is TRBJ2-7 and V is TRBV5-6; the D is unclear. The CDR3 runs 12 residues. V shed 2 bases and J shed 6 bases, with 9 bases lying between them. The germline gives CDR1 SGHDT, CDR2 YYEEEE. The CDR3 sequence is CASSFSESEQYF. CDR3 coding DNA: TGTGCCAGCAGCTTTTCTGAGTCCGAGCAGTACTTC.

The chain is built from TRBV19 and TRBJ2-3; D gene unclear. With 2 bases removed from V and 2 bases from J, the gap between germline ends came to 8 bases. CDR3 size: 14 residues. CDR1 is LNHDA, CDR2 SQIVND, per germline (reference sequence). The CDR3 DNA follows: TGTGCCAGTAGTATACGGGCAGTCACAGATACGCAGTATTTT. This codes for CASSIRAVTDTQYF.

This clonotype was detected only a few times. The V gene is TRBV20-1, the J gene TRBJ1-4, with D unresolved. V shed 0 bases and J shed 7 bases, with 9 bases lying between them. The germline V gene has CDR1 DFQATT and CDR2 SNEGSKA (reference sequence). This CDR3 has 13 residues. CDR3 in amino acids: CSARESTSEKLFF. The CDR3 region has the DNA TGCAGTGCTAGAGAATCGACTTCTGAAAAACTGTTTTTT.

The table lists this clonotype with a few counts. This chain links TRBV30 with TRBJ2-3; D may be TRBD2 (5 bases). Deletions cut 2 bases from V and 9 bases from J, with 12 bases between. Germline-derived CDR1 and CDR2 are GTSNPN and SVGIG (reference sequence). The CDR3 runs to 12 residues. Here the CDR3 reads CAWSYEGETQYF. In DNA form, the CDR3 reads TGTGCCTGGAGTTATGAGGGAGAAACGCAGTATTTT.

In regard to this clonotype: At one end, the junction sequence differs from germline, possibly due to a read error. This rearrangement joins TRBV20-1 to TRBJ1-1; no clear D. The CDR3 has 10 residues. CDR1 and CDR2 (germline): DFQATT, SNEGSKA (reference sequence). The CDR3 here is CSAKNIEAFF. The CDR3 DNA reads TGCAGTGCTAAGAACATTGAAGCTTTCTTT.

This clonotype occurred a few times. The chain joins TRBV27 to TRBJ2-3; no definite D call. CDR1 MNHEY and CDR2 SMNVEV come from the germline V gene (reference sequence). Trimming shortened V by 2 bases and J by 0 bases, and 9 bases separated the two germline ends. There are 15 residues in the CDR3. The CDR3 reads CASSLLLTSTDTQYF. The CDR3 region has the DNA TGTGCCAGCAGTTTACTACTAACTAGCACAGATACGCAGTATTTT.

This chain connects TRBV12-3 or TRBV12-4 to TRBJ2-7; perhaps TRBD2 as D (6 bases). The V and J ends lost 3 bases and 2 bases respectively, with 17 bases between them. The CDR3 contains 16 residues. CDR3 in amino acids: CASSFSGSRSTYEQYF. The CDR3 DNA sequence: TGTGCCAGCAGTTTTTCCGGGAGCCGAAGCACCTACGAGCAGTACTTC.

A few counts support this clonotype. The V and J genes are TRBV12-3 or TRBV12-4 and TRBJ2-1; 9 bases are a match to TRBD2. CDR3 length: 14 residues. The V gene end was trimmed by 7 bases and the J gene end by 9 bases; junction bases not matched to a gene: 10. This CDR3 is CASTFSGGASEQFF. DNA for the CDR3: TGTGCCAGCACCTTTAGCGGGGGAGCTAGTGAGCAGTTCTTC.

This clonotype was recorded a few times. V gene TRBV11-2 combines with J gene TRBJ1-4; no clear D gene. V lost 5 bases, J lost 6 bases, and 4 bases lay in between. Germline CDR1 is SGHAT and CDR2 is FQNNGV. The CDR3 consists of 11 residues. This chain's CDR3 is CASSRYEKLFF. The CDR3 DNA reads as TGTGCCAGCAGCCGCTATGAAAAACTGTTTTTT.

This clonotype was counted at least ten times. V gene TRBV7-6 combines with J gene TRBJ2-1, with 12 bases fitting TRBD2. Germline V gene sequence: CDR1 SGHVS, CDR2 FNYEAQ. V lost 5 bases, J lost 4 bases, and 6 bases stayed unmatched. The CDR3 loop spans 16 amino acids. CDR3: CASSETSGSAYNEQFF. CDR3 sequence (DNA): TGTGCCAGCAGCGAGACTAGCGGGAGTGCATACAATGAGCAGTTCTTC. The whole variable domain, remainder taken from reference TRBV7-6 and TRBJ2-1, is GAGVSQSPRYKVTKRGQDVALRCDPISGHVSLYWYRQALGQGPEFLTYFNYEAQQDKSGLPNDRFSAERPEGSISTLTIQRTEQRDSAMYRCASSETSGSAYNEQFFGPGTRLTVL.

J is TRBJ1-2 and V is TRBV20-1; the D is unclear. The CDR3 spans 14 residues. Germline lookup yields CDR1 DFQATT and CDR2 SNEGSKA (reference sequence). V lost 0 bases, J lost 5 bases, and 13 bases lay in between. For the CDR3, the DNA is TGCAGTGCTAGAGAACTTTCAGACCCATATGGCTACACCTTC. Translating it yields CSARELSDPYGYTF.

This clonotype was seen a few times. CDR3 sequence (DNA): TGTGCCAGCTCACTCCGGGCAGGGCTAGGGGAGCAGTACTTC. It translates to CASSLRAGLGEQYF. The V and J genes are TRBV18 and TRBJ2-7, with TRBD1 as a possible D gene (5 bases). CDR3 length: 14 amino acids. Germline CDR1 KGHSH, CDR2 LQKENI. The V and J ends lost 4 bases and 7 bases respectively, with 17 bases between them.

The chain joins TRBV6-5 to TRBJ2-4, with 8 positions matching TRBD1. The CDR3 runs 15 residues. Germline V gives CDR1 MNHEY, CDR2 SVGAGI. V lost 0 bases, J lost 8 bases, and 6 bases stayed unmatched. CDR3 sequence: CASSYSPGGLDIQYF. In DNA, the CDR3 is TGTGCCAGCAGTTACTCGCCAGGGGGCTTGGACATTCAGTACTTC.

This clonotype was recorded a few times. The chain is built from TRBV20-1 and TRBJ2-1; 12 bases are a match to TRBD2. The germline CDR1 and CDR2 sequences are DFQATT and SNEGSKA (reference sequence). The CDR3 length is 19 residues. V dropped 6 bases and J dropped 3; count of bases not matched to a gene: 18. CDR3 bases: TGCAGTGCCCAGCATTTTAGACTAGCGGGAGTGGGGATCTACAATGAGCAGTTCTTC. Translating gives CSAQHFRLAGVGIYNEQFF.

This clonotype was observed a few times. V and J are TRBV10-3 and TRBJ2-7, with TRBD2 as a possible D gene (8 bases). The ends were cut back, 9 bases at V and 0 bases at J, with 24 bases in the middle. CDR1 is ENHRY and CDR2 is SYGVKD in the germline V gene. This CDR3 spans 17 amino acids. Written as DNA, the CDR3 is TGTGCCATAGCACTAGCGGCCCAGGGGGTGACCTCCTACGAGCAGTACTTC. Encoded protein: CAIALAAQGVTSYEQYF.

V is TRBV12-3 or TRBV12-4 and J is TRBJ2-3, with D uncertain. Trimming cost V 5 bases and J 5 bases, with 11 bases left between them. The CDR3 extends over 13 amino acids. This CDR3 reads CASSPHNIDTQYF. The DNA of the CDR3 is TGTGCCAGCAGTCCCCATAACATAGATACGCAGTATTTT.

The table lists this clonotype with a few counts. The J gene is TRBJ1-1, the V gene TRBV12-3 or TRBV12-4; D might be TRBD1 (5 bases). The CDR3 runs to 11 residues. Trimming left V 10 bases short and J 10 bases short, with 16 bases between. The CDR3 DNA reads TGTGCCACCACAGTAGGGGCGGGAGCTTTCTTT. Protein: CATTVGAGAFF.

In this sample, this clonotype turned up a few times. This chain links TRBV9 with TRBJ2-1, with D maybe TRBD2 (6 bases). The CDR3 length is 15 residues. Germline values: CDR1 SGDLS, CDR2 YYNGEE. Trimming removed 4 bases from V and 8 bases from J, with 19 bases in between. DNA of the CDR3: TGTGCCAGCAGCCCAAGTGGTAGCGGTCTCGATGAGCAGTTCTTC. Translating it yields CASSPSGSGLDEQFF. The full variable domain, rest sourced from reference TRBV9 and TRBJ2-1, is DSGVTQTPKHLITATGQRVTLRCSPRSGDLSVYWYQQSLDQGLQFLIQYYNGEERAKGNILERFSAQQFPDLHSELNLSSLELGDSALYFCASSPSGSGLDEQFFGPGTRLTVL.

This chain links TRBV18 with TRBJ2-1; no clear D gene. This CDR3 spans 14 amino acids. Germline CDR1 is KGHSH and CDR2 is LQKENI. Trimming removed 2 bases from V and 5 bases from J, with 10 bases in between. The CDR3 DNA reads as TGTGCCAGCTCACCAGAGGCTGGGAACAATGAGCAGTTCTTC. This encodes CASSPEAGNNEQFF.

This clonotype showed up many times. The rearrangement joins TRBV7-2 to TRBJ2-3; tentative D call: TRBD2 (5 bases). Germline V gene data show CDR1 as SGHTA and CDR2 as FQGNSA. The germline V and J ends were trimmed by 1 base and 2 bases, with 10 bases remaining between them. This CDR3 contains 15 residues. This CDR3 reads CASSLGGQTTDTQYF. CDR3 bases: TGTGCCAGCAGCTTAGGAGGGCAGACCACAGATACGCAGTATTTT.

This clonotype was found a few times. The J gene is TRBJ2-1, the V gene TRBV5-4, with 8 bases identical to TRBD2. CDR1 and CDR2 (germline): SGHNT, YYREEE (reference sequence). There are 15 residues in the CDR3. J was trimmed by 7 bases and V by 1 base; bases with no gene match: 7. The CDR3 protein is CASSLRREVGNEQFF. CDR3 coding DNA: TGTGCCAGCAGCTTGCGGCGGGAGGTAGGGAATGAGCAGTTCTTC.

This clonotype was counted once. Likely a read error: the CDR3 ends without its conserved phenylalanine or tryptophan. The chain is built from TRBV15 and TRBJ2-5; TRBD1 might be the D (5 bases). The germline V gene has CDR1 LNHNV and CDR2 YYDKDF (reference sequence). V was trimmed by 0 bases and J by 6 bases, leaving 11 bases between them. There are 14 residues in the CDR3. The CDR3 nucleotides read TGTGCCACCAGCAGAGACAGGGCTGGGAAGACCCAGTACTCC. Protein: CATSRDRAGKTQYS.

This clonotype has ten or more counts. This chain links TRBV12-3 or TRBV12-4 with TRBJ2-1, with TRBD2 as a possible D gene (5 bases). With 6 bases removed from V and 0 bases from J, the gap between germline ends came to 6 bases. The CDR3 loop spans 13 amino acids. CDR3 DNA: TGTGCCAGCAGGAGCGGCTCCTACAATGAGCAGTTCTTC. Protein: CASRSGSYNEQFF.

This clonotype has just a few counts. V gene TRBV5-6 combines with J gene TRBJ1-1; D is possibly TRBD1 (5 bases). The CDR3 spans 14 residues. The V end was cut by 0 bases, the J end by 6 bases, with 12 bases between. Germline loops: CDR1 SGHDT, CDR2 YYEEEE. The CDR3 protein is CASSLVSREAEAFF. The DNA of the CDR3 is TGTGCCAGCAGCTTGGTGTCCAGGGAAGCTGAAGCTTTCTTT.

In this sample, this clonotype turned up a few times. The chain employs TRBV6-5 and TRBJ2-5; D assignment may be TRBD1 or TRBD2 (5 bases each). Germline-derived CDR1 and CDR2 are MNHEY and SVGAGI. The CDR3 length is 17 residues. V was cut by 2 bases and J by 1 base, with 17 bases left in between. This CDR3 is CASSYVYGGSGQETQYF. The CDR3 DNA follows: TGTGCCAGCAGTTACGTGTATGGGGGATCGGGCCAAGAGACCCAGTACTTC.

This clonotype came up once. The J gene is TRBJ2-1, the V gene TRBV12-5; 7 nucleotides line up with TRBD1. The V segment lost 6 bases and the J segment 4 bases; nucleotides outside the gene matches: 9. CDR1 LGHNT and CDR2 FRNRAP come from the germline V gene. The CDR3 is 15 amino acids. As DNA, the CDR3 is TGTGCTAGTGGGACGGTCGCAGGGGGTTACAATGAGCAGTTCTTC. This sequence encodes CASGTVAGGYNEQFF.

The chain joins TRBV7-2 to TRBJ2-7; TRBD1 is a possible D gene (6 bases). Per the germline V gene, CDR1 is SGHTA and CDR2 is FQGNSA. The germline V and J ends were trimmed by 2 bases and 0 bases, with 11 bases remaining between them. The CDR3 covers 15 residues. The CDR3: CASSLRDTISYEQYF. The CDR3 DNA sequence: TGTGCCAGCAGCTTACGGGACACTATCTCCTACGAGCAGTACTTC.

In this sample, this clonotype turned up a few times. The chain is built from TRBV10-3 and TRBJ1-4; the D is unclear. V was shortened by 1 base and J by 8 bases, with 14 bases between the two germline ends. Germline CDR1 ENHRY, CDR2 SYGVKD. CDR3 length equals 15 residues. CDR3 bases: TGTGCCATCAGTGAGTATGGTCAGGTCAACGAAAAACTGTTTTTT. The encoded protein is CAISEYGQVNEKLFF.

The V call is TRBV18, the J call TRBJ2-7; D is unresolved. Looked up from germline, CDR1 is KGHSH and CDR2 is LQKENI. There are 11 residues in the CDR3. V lost 5 bases, J lost 5 bases, and 7 bases lay in between. The CDR3 region is CASSSKDEQYF. For the CDR3, the DNA is TGTGCCAGCTCATCCAAGGACGAGCAGTACTTC. The variable domain in full, completed from reference TRBV18 and TRBJ2-7, reads NAGVMQNPRHLVRRRGQEARLRCSPMKGHSHVYWYRQLPEEGLKFMVYLQKENIIDESGMPKERFSAEFPKEGPSILRIQQVVRGDSAAYFCASSSKDEQYFGPGTRLTVT.